Below, 3 T cell receptor beta chains from the same sample are listed, as sequenced in a study of tumor-infiltrating lymphocytes in primary liver carcinoma. The study co-extracted DNA and RNA from around 20-30 mg of unsorted bulk tissue. Researchers generated TCR beta cDNA from approximately 500 ng of total RNA, relying on a constant-region primer. Three nested multiplex PCR rounds, a slightly modified ARM-PCR method, built the TCR beta libraries. A C-beta reverse primer was combined with TRBV1-TRBV30 forward primers in the first two PCR rounds, and each round had about 10 cycles. TCRdb analysed the multiplex PCR reads with MiXCR anew, one entry per CDR3 protein. The sample holds about 21,000 distinct CDR3 sequences; 60% to 80% are singletons and the top ten take about 39%. The specimen was liver tumor tissue from sampling region 1. Stated subset: tumor region T1, superior pole. The receptors were gathered from a woman aged 25 to 45 with primary liver carcinoma and hepatitis B virus infection.

The chain links TRBV29-1 to TRBJ1-2; D is undetermined. Germline V lookup: CDR1 SQVTM, CDR2 ANQGSEA. The V gene lost 7 bases and the J gene lost 11 bases, with 20 bases spanning the gap. The CDR3 has 12 amino acids. CDR3 in amino acids: CSAVHWGGGYTF. DNA for the CDR3: TGCAGCGCTGTCCACTGGGGTGGCGGGTACACCTTC.

Details on this clonotype: Given the absence of the conserved phenylalanine or tryptophan at the CDR3 end, a read error is likely. V is TRBV5-4 and J is TRBJ2-3; TRBD2 might be the D (5 bases). The CDR3 is 18 amino acids. The germline V gene has CDR1 SGHNT and CDR2 YYREEE (reference sequence). CDR3 loop: CVSSNPAASGSRTDTQYS. The CDR3 coding sequence is TGTGTCAGCAGTAACCCGGCGGCTAGTGGGAGTCGGACAGATACGCAGTATTCT.

CDR3 residues: CASSAGDKGRKRWSITEAFF. In DNA, the CDR3 is TGTGCCAGCAGCGCTGGGGACAAGGGGCGCAAGAGGTGGAGTATCACTGAAGCTTTCTTT. The chain recombines TRBV11-2 with TRBJ1-1; TRBD1 is a possible D gene (6 bases). Trimming removed 5 bases at V and 4 bases at J, with 32 bases between. The germline V gene has CDR1 SGHAT and CDR2 FQNNGV. The CDR3 is made up of 20 amino acids.